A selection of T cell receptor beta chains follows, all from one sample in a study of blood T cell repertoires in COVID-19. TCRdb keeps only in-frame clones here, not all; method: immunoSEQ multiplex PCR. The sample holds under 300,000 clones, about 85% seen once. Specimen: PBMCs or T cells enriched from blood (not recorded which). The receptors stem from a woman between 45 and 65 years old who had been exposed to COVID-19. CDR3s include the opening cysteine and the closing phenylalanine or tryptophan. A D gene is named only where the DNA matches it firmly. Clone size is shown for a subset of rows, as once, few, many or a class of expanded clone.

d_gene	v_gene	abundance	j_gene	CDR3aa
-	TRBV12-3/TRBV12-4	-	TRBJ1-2	CASSFGGSNGYTF
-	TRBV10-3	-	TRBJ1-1	CAISTQGEAFF
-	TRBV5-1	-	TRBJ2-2	CASSLGHDTGELFF
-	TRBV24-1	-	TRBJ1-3	CATSDSGVAGNTIYF
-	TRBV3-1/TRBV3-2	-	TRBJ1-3	CASSPFSTGGGNTIYF
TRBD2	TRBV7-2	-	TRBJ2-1	CASSRKLAGLSYNEQFF
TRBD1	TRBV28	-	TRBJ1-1	CASSPGGQGARNTEAFF
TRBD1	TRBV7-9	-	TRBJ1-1	CASSSSQGIHTEAFF
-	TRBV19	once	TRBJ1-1	CASSIGQSTEAFF
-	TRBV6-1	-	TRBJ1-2	CASSEEGNRWGYTF
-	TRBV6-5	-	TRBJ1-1	CASSYSIGEVNTEAFF
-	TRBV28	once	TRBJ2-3	CASSFQGIGTDTQYF
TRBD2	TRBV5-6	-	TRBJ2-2	CASSSPGTSGGRGTGELFF
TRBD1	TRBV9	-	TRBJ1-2	CASRRTGQNYGYTF
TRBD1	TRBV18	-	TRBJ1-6	CASSPQGQGNNSPLHF
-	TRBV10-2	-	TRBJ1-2	CASSEGRLGSYGYTF
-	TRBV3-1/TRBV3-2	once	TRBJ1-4	CASSQPSIPPEATTEATKLFF
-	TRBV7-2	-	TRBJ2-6	CASSSRTVPQTGANVLTF
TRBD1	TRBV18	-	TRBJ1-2	CASSPADRPDGYTF
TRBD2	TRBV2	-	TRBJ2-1	CASSEAGLAYNEQFF
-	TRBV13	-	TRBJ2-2	CASSLGPSGELFF
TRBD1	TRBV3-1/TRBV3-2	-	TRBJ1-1	CASSPGQGARAFF
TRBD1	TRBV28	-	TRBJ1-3	CASSLGTDGNTIYF
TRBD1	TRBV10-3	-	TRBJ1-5	CAISEHRTGAAGSNQPQHF
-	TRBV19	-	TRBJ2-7	CASSTGQAGGYEQYF
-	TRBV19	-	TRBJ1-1	CASSSRWDTEAFF
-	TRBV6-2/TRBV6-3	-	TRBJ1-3	CASSRSGYSGNTIYF
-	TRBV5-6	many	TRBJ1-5	CASSPWGGLNQPQHF
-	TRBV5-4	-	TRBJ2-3	CASSLNRGTTDTQYF
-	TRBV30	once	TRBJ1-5	CAWSDGTENQPQHF
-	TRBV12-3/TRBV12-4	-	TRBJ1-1	CASSPTENTEAFF
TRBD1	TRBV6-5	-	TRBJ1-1	CASRPLGQGEAFF
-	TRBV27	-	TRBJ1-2	CASSLRGLYGYTF
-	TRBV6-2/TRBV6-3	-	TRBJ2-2	CASSQARGGPTGELFF
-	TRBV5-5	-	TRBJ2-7	CASSLPRLSPYEQYF
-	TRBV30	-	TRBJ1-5	CAWSVRGGTQHF